This T cell receptor (beta chain) was recorded in a study of response to subunit inactivated influenza vaccine. TCRdb analysed the RT-PCR reads with MiXCR anew, one entry per CDR3 protein. In the table there are around 470,000 distinct CDR3 sequences, around 7.9% of which are singletons. In this sample, this clonotype turned up a few times. Its antigen remains unknown. Study-level points and caveats: Authors suggested seasonal influenza vaccinations each recruit few new T cells.

The CDR3 is 17 residues long. Looked up from germline, CDR1 is SGHKS and CDR2 is YYEKEE (reference sequence). V was shortened by 4 bases and J by 8 bases, with 25 bases between the two germline ends. This TCR came from a man aged 45 to 75 who received an inactivated influenza vaccine. Sequenced here: PBMCs from blood, sampled less than 30 months after vaccination. The gene calls are TRBV5-5 and TRBJ2-1; weak D call: TRBD1 (7 bases). This CDR3 is CASSPSRQRQGGDEQFF. CDR3 sequence (DNA): TGTGCCAGCAGCCCCTCCCGCCAACGACAGGGCGGGGATGAGCAGTTCTTC.